A single sample is the source of the 7 T cell receptor beta chains below, sequenced in a study of T cell clonality in common variable immunodeficiency. Clones were sequenced by immunoSEQ multiplex PCR, and TCRdb holds only the in-frame ones, with some missing. Recorded here are fewer than 40,000 clones, none singletons. Sequenced sample: peripheral blood mononuclear cells. The receptors originated from a person aged 18 to 75 in good health.

Ten or more counts support this clone. The read stops 3 residues short of the end of the CDR3; the missing end is completed from the germline J gene. The chain has TRBV10-3 and TRBJ1-2, with D possibly being TRBD1 (5 bases). Germline values: CDR1 ENHRY, CDR2 SYGVKD. Trimming pared 11 bases from V and 7 bases from J, leaving 17 bases between. The CDR3 loop spans 12 amino acids. The DNA read from the CDR3 is TGTGCCGTCCGGACAACTGAAGCTGGC. This encodes CAVRTTEAG. The full CDR3 protein reads CAVRTTEAGYTF.

There are many counts of this clone. The read halts 3 residues ahead of the CDR3 end, with the missing end drawn from the germline J gene. The chain joins TRBV19 to TRBJ1-1; tentative D call: TRBD1 (5 bases). The CDR3 consists of 15 residues. V was cut by 4 bases and J by 4 bases, with 16 bases left in between. CDR1 and CDR2 (germline): LNHDA, SQIVND (reference sequence). The DNA read from the CDR3 is TGTGCCAGTAGTAGGGAATTACAGGCGGTCACTGAA. Protein: CASSRELQAVTE. The whole CDR3 protein reads CASSRELQAVTEAFF.

This clone occurred many times. The CDR3 extends 3 residues past the end of the read, so its final part is completed from the germline J gene. This chain links TRBV4-1 with TRBJ2-7; 7 nucleotides align to TRBD2. CDR3 size: 14 residues. With V trimmed by 4 bases and J by 0 bases, 3 bases remained unmatched. Germline CDR1 MGHRA, CDR2 YSYEKL. CDR3 loop: CASSPRGVSYEQYF. Incomplete CDR3 DNA: TGCGCCAGCAGCCCCCGGGGGGTCTCCTACGAG.

Ten or more counts support this clone. The CDR3 goes on 3 residues after the read ends, and that part is filled in from the germline J gene. J is TRBJ1-2 and V is TRBV15; the D is unclear. There are 11 residues in the CDR3. The germline gives CDR1 LNHNV, CDR2 YYDKDF (reference sequence). CDR3 protein: CATSREGGYTF. The DNA read from the CDR3 is TGTGCCACCAGCAGAGAGGGCGGC.

This clone was detected many times. The read ends 3 residues early relative to the CDR3; the germline J gene fills the gap. V gene TRBV20-1 combines with J gene TRBJ1-1; the D gene is possibly TRBD1 (6 bases). Per the germline V gene, CDR1 is DFQATT and CDR2 is SNEGSKA (reference sequence). The CDR3 has 14 residues. V was clipped by 3 bases and J by 4 bases, with 15 bases between them. The CDR3 region is CSASHRGGGTEAFF. Incomplete CDR3 DNA: TGCAGTGCTAGTCACAGAGGAGGGGGCACTGAA.

This clone has at least ten counts. Read coverage stops 3 residues before the CDR3 terminus; the germline J gene supplies the remainder. The J gene is TRBJ1-2, the V gene TRBV7-9, with D unresolved. The V end was cut by 0 bases, the J end by 3 bases, with 8 bases between. Germline lookup yields CDR1 SEHNR and CDR2 FQNEAQ (reference sequence). The CDR3 runs to 14 residues. The CDR3 DNA, read in part, is TGTGCCAGCAGCTTAGCGCACAGAGACTATGGC. Translated: CASSLAHRDYG. The CDR3 in full is CASSLAHRDYGYTF.

This clone was counted only a few times. A far bigger clonotype differs at one base, so this is likely a read error. From the germline J gene comes the end of the CDR3, since the read stops 3 residues before it. This chain joins TRBV7-9 and TRBJ1-2, with D perhaps TRBD1 (5 bases). Germline CDR1 reads SEHNR; CDR2 reads FQNEAQ (reference sequence). CDR3 length: 14 amino acids. The sequenced part of the CDR3 DNA is TGTGCCAGCAGAACTACCGGGACTAGGGACGAG. Translation: CASRTTGTRDE. The entire CDR3 protein reads CASRTTGTRDEYTF.